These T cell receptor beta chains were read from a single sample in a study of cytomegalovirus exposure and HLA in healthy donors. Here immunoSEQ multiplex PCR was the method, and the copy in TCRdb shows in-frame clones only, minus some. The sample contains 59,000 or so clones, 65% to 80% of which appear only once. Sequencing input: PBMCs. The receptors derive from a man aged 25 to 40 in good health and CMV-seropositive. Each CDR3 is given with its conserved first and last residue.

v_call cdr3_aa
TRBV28 CASRIQGATNEKLFF
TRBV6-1 CASRGTLGNYEQYF
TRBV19 CASSVGSF
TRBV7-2 CASSFFRGPPTF
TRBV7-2 CANPDRGPRQYF
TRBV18 CASSPERVLRSKNIQYF
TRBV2 CASRQGNTEAFF
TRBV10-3 CAISGRAGGEKLFF
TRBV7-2 CASSLRDRVRNEQFF
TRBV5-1 CASRLKTGAYEQYF
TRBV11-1 CASSDTGTSAYNEQFF
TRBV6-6 CASSYDRGLPTGELFF
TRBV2 CASSESESTVGELFF
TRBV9 CASSARQGPGTLHF
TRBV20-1 CSASDQETQYF
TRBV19 CASLPLGGNYGYTF
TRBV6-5 CASSYGDRVYGYTF
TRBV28 CASSSAWGNTIYF
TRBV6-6 CASSYSNRGQETQYF
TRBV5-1 CASSPGREGGPQHF
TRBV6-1 CASEATSAEAFF
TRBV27 CASSRVANYGYTF
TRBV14 CASSQVAAGKLFF
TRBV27 CASKRQGGYNEQFF
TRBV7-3 CASSPGVNQPQHF
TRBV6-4 CASSDLAGGGNEQFF
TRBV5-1 CASSLWGVTYEQYF
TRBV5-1 CASSLEGAGGHWFF
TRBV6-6 CASSSSKLYEQYF
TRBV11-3 CASSLGETGIDEQFF
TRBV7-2 CASSLIFGGASYNEQFF
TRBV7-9 CASSLELPANYGYTF
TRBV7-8 CASSTTEWEPQHF
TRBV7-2 CASSGPPSNTEAFF
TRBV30 CAWSTGKREQYF
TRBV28 CASIQGQGREKLFF
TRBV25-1 CASRLEGSYEQYF
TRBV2 CASTGGRYEQYF
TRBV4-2 CASSRSSGGAYEQYF
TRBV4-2 CASSQETSGGSDTQYF
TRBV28 CASSLGQGYEQYF
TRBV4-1 CASSQWNSGGVNNEQFF